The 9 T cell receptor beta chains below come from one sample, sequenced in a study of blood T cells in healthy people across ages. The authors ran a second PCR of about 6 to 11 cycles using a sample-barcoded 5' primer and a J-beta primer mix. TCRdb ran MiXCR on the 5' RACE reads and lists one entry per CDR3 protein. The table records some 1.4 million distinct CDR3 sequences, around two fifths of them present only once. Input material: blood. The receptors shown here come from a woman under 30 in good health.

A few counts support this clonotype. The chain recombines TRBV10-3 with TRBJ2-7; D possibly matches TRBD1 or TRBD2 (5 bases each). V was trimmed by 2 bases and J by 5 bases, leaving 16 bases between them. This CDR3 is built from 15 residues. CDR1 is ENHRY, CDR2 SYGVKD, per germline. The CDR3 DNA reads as TGTGCCATCAGTGAGGGGGACCTGAGGGGCCACGAGCAGTACTTC. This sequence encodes CAISEGDLRGHEQYF.

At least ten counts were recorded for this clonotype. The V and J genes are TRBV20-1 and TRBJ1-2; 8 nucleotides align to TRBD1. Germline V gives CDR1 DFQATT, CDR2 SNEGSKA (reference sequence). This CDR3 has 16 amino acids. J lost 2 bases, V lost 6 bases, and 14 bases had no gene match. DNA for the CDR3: TGCAGTGCCAGCGAAGCCGGGACAGGTGCCAACTATGGCTACACCTTC. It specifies CSASEAGTGANYGYTF.

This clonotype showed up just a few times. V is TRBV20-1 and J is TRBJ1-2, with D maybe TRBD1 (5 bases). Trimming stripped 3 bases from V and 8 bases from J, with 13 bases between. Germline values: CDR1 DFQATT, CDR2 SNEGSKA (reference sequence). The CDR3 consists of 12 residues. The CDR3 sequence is CSASNGGEGYTF. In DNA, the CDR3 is TGCAGTGCTAGCAACGGGGGGGAAGGCTACACCTTC.

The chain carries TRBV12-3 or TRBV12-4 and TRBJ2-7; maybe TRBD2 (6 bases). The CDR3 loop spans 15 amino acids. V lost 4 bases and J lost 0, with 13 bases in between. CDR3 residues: CASSSGLLRSYEQYF. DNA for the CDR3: TGTGCCAGCAGTTCGGGACTCCTACGCTCCTACGAGCAGTACTTC.

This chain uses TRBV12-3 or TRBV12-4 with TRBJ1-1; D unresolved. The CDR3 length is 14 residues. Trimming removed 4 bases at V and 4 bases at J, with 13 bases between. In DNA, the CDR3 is TGTGCCAGCAGTTATGATCTGGGAATCACTGAAGCTTTCTTT. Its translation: CASSYDLGITEAFF.

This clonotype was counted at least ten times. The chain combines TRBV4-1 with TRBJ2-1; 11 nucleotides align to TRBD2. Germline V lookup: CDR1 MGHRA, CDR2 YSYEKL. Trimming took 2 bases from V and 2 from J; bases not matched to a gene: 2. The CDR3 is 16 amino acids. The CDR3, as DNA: TGCGCCAGCAGCCAACTAGCGGGGGGACCCTACAATGAGCAGTTCTTC. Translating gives CASSQLAGGPYNEQFF.

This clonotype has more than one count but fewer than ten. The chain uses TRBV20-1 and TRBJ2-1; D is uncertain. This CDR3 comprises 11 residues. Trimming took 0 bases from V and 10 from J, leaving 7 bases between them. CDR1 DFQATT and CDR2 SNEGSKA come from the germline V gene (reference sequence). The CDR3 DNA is TGCAGTGCTAGAGAGTACTGGGAGCAGTTCTTC. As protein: CSAREYWEQFF.

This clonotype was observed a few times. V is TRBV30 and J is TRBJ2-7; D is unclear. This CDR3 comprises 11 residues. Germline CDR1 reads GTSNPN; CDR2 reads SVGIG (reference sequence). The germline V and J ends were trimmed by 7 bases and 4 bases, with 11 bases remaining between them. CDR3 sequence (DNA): TGTGCCTTTCGTTTGGTTTACGAGCAGTACTTC. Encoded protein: CAFRLVYEQYF. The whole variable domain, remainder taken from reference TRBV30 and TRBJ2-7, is SQTIHQWPATLVQPVGSPLSLECTVEGTSNPNLYWYRQAAGRGLQLLFYSVGIGQISSEVPQNLSASRPQDRQFILSSKKLLLSDSGFYLCAFRLVYEQYFGPGTRLTVT.

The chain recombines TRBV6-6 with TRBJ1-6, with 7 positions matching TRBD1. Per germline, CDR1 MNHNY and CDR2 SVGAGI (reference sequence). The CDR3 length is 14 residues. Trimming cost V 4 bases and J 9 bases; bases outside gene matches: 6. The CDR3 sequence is CASSSEGASSPLHF. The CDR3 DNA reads TGTGCCAGCAGTTCGGAGGGGGCGAGTTCACCCCTCCACTTT.